This TCR beta chain was recovered during a study of blood T cell repertoires in COVID-19. There are 15 residues in the CDR3. Trimming left V 6 bases short and J 0 bases short, with 12 bases between. CDR1 and CDR2 (germline): LNHDA, SQIVND (reference sequence). Source study methods: It was from reference gene primer amplification that nucleated cell counts were estimated. Libraries were prepared by immunoSEQ multiplex PCR; TCRdb keeps only in-frame clonotypes and omits some of them. Clone size and the V and J calls come from that table; the DNA yielded D and trimming. The sample has over 250,000 clones, around 88% seen once.

This sequence was found in a woman aged 70-85 years with COVID-19, enrolled during active disease. The chain joins TRBV19 to TRBJ1-3, with D possibly TRBD1 on 5 matching bases. The sequenced sample was peripheral blood. CDR3 sequence: CASSATVSSGNTIYF. CDR3 DNA sequence: TGTGCCAGTAGCGCGACAGTTAGCTCTGGAAACACCATATATTTT. Drawing the rest from reference TRBV19 and TRBJ1-3, the complete variable domain is DGGITQSPKYLFRKEGQNVTLSCEQNLNHDAMYWYRQDPGQGLRLIYYSQIVNDFQKGDIAEGYSVSREKKESFPLTVTSAQKNPTAFYLCASSATVSSGNTIYFGEGSWLTVV.